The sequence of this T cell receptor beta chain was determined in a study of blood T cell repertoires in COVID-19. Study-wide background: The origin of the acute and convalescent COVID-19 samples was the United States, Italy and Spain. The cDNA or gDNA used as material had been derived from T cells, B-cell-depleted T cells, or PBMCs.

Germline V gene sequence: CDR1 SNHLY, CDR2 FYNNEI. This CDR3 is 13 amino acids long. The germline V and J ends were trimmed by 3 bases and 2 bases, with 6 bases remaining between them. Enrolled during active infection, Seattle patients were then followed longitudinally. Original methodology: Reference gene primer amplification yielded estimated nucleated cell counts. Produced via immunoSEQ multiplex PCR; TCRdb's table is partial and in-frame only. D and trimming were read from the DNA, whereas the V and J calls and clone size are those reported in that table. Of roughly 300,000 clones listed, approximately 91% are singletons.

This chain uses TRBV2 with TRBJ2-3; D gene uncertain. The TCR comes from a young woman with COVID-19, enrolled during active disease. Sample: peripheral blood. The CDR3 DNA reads TGTGCCAGCAGTGAGGTCTACACAGATACGCAGTATTTT. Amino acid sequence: CASSEVYTDTQYF. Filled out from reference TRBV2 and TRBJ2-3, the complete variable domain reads EPEVTQTPSHQVTQMGQEVILRCVPISNHLYFYWYRQILGQKVEFLVSFYNNEISEKSEIFDDQFSVERPDGSNFTLKIRSTKLEDSAMYFCASSEVYTDTQYFGPGTRLTVL.